This T cell receptor (beta chain) comes out of a study of T cell responses to AZD1222 COVID-19 vaccine. In germline, CDR1 is MNHNS, CDR2 SASEGT. CDR3 length: 16 residues. Concerning this clone itself: A junction boundary mismatches the germline segment, possibly from a read error.

Assay: immunoSEQ multiplex PCR; the TCRdb copy retains only in-frame clones and omits some. The data contain around 120,000 clones, roughly 84% of them seen just once; the ten biggest clones take up roughly 10%. The gene calls are TRBV6-1 and TRBJ1-2; 8 bases line up with TRBD1. The receptor was isolated from an adult in good health. The source was peripheral blood, collected on day 0 of AZD1222 vaccination. CDR3 sequence reads: CASSDPSTGASKTLAF. Written as DNA, the CDR3 is TGTGCCAGCAGTGATCCCTCGACAGGGGCATCGAAGACTCTCGCCTTC.